Listed here is a single TCR beta chain. This entry comes from a study of blood T cell repertoires in COVID-19. At the level of the study: COVID-19 samples from acute and convalescent phases originated in the United States, Italy and Spain. The analysed material was cDNA or gDNA that came from T cells, B-cell-depleted T cells, or PBMCs.

As processed by the authors: Reference gene primer amplification gave estimated nucleated cell counts. Method: immunoSEQ multiplex PCR; TCRdb's copy keeps in-frame clones and lacks some. The V and J calls and the clone size are those of that table, but D and trimming were determined from the DNA. The sample gives fewer than 400,000 clones, 85% of which show up once; around 3.4% is in the top ten. After removal of 5 bases from V and 2 bases from J, the junction contained 8 bases not matched to a gene. The germline CDR1 and CDR2 sequences are LNHDA and SQIVND (reference sequence). This CDR3 is built from 15 residues.

V is TRBV19 and J is TRBJ2-7, with TRBD2 identical over 8 bases. This receptor was identified in a woman between 18 and 30 years old with acute or convalescent COVID-19. Input material: peripheral blood. The CDR3 reads CASSPYPGLAYEQYF. The CDR3 DNA sequence: TGTGCCAGTAGTCCATACCCGGGACTAGCCTACGAGCAGTACTTC.